The 25 T cell receptor beta chains given below trace back to one sample, sequenced in a study of blood T cell repertoires in COVID-19. Profiling relied on immunoSEQ multiplex PCR, and the TCRdb table lists in-frame clones only, not all of them. This table has 300,000 to 350,000 clones, roughly 90% appearing once. The specimen was PBMCs or T cells enriched from blood (not recorded which). Source of these receptors: a young woman who had been exposed to COVID-19.

CDR3 bases: TGCAGCGTTGACATTCCAGCGTTTTATGGCTACACCTTC. Amino acid sequence: CSVDIPAFYGYTF. The chain is built from TRBV29-1 and TRBJ1-2; D not resolved. The V gene lost 3 bases and the J gene lost 5 bases, with 13 bases spanning the gap. The germline V gene has CDR1 SQVTM and CDR2 ANQGSEA. This CDR3 spans 13 amino acids.

This chain connects TRBV11-3 to TRBJ2-1; TRBD2 matches at 14 bases. CDR3 length equals 16 residues. Germline values: CDR1 SGHNT, CDR2 YENEEA. Germline trimming cut 5 bases from V and 8 bases from J; bases unmatched to any gene: 8. CDR3 amino acids: CASSLSGLAGVDEQFF. The CDR3 DNA reads TGTGCCAGCAGCCTGTCGGGACTAGCGGGAGTGGATGAGCAGTTCTTC.

The chain couples TRBV12-5 to TRBJ1-1; unclear D gene. The CDR3 is made up of 17 amino acids. Germline V gives CDR1 LGHNT, CDR2 FRNRAP. Deletions cut 3 bases from V and 1 base from J, with 18 bases between. The CDR3 sequence is CASGFNVDQAGNTEAFF. CDR3 bases: TGTGCTAGTGGTTTCAACGTCGACCAGGCAGGGAACACTGAAGCTTTCTTT.

The chain employs TRBV5-1 and TRBJ2-7; TRBD2 might be the D (5 bases). V was cut by 1 base and J by 3 bases, with 8 bases left in between. Germline V gene lookup returns CDR1 SGHRS and CDR2 YFSETQ. This CDR3 is 13 amino acids long. This CDR3 reads CASSLTADYEQYF. CDR3 DNA: TGCGCCAGCAGCTTGACAGCGGACTACGAGCAGTACTTC.

The chain is built from TRBV28 and TRBJ2-3; a weak D match, TRBD2 (6 bases). Germline values: CDR1 MDHEN, CDR2 SYDVKM. The germline V and J ends were trimmed by 3 bases and 2 bases, with 12 bases remaining between them. This CDR3 comprises 15 residues. For the CDR3, the DNA is TGTGCCAGCAGTTTGATGGCGGGGATCACAGATACGCAGTATTTT. This gives the protein CASSLMAGITDTQYF.

The V call is TRBV19, the J call TRBJ1-1, with a tentative D call TRBD1 (5 bases). CDR3 length: 14 amino acids. Germline values: CDR1 LNHDA, CDR2 SQIVND (reference sequence). V lost 9 bases to trimming and J lost 5 bases, with 19 bases between them. The CDR3 DNA is TGTGCCAGCAAGAGACGGACGGGGGGTACTGAAGCTTTCTTT. As protein: CASKRRTGGTEAFF.

This clone turned up a few times. The chain recombines TRBV5-1 with TRBJ2-5; possible D gene TRBD1, 6 bases. The CDR3 length is 12 residues. From germline, CDR1 is SGHRS and CDR2 YFSETQ. V lost 7 bases, J lost 5 bases, and 12 bases lay in between. The CDR3 reads CASRVQGETQYF. The CDR3 DNA follows: TGCGCCAGCCGGGTCCAGGGGGAGACCCAGTACTTC.

CDR3 in DNA: TGTGCCAGCAGCCGGGACAGTGGGGGGGCCAACGTCCTGACTTTC. Residues: CASSRDSGGANVLTF. The V and J genes are TRBV5-4 and TRBJ2-6; TRBD1 aligns across 7 bases. This CDR3 contains 15 residues. The germline V gene has CDR1 SGHNT and CDR2 YYREEE (reference sequence). J was trimmed by 4 bases and V by 4 bases; bases with no gene match: 5.

This chain connects TRBV29-1 to TRBJ1-6, with 9 bases fitting TRBD1. The germline V gene encodes CDR1 SQVTM and CDR2 ANQGSEA. The CDR3 spans 13 residues. V shed 6 bases and J 9 bases; nucleotides not matched to a gene: 6. CDR3 nucleotides: TGCAGCGTCGGGGACAGGGCGAGTTCACCCCTCCACTTT. It is translated as CSVGDRASSPLHF.

This chain connects TRBV3-1 (or the pseudogene TRBV3-2) to TRBJ1-3; D gene uncertain. CDR3 length equals 17 residues. The V and J ends lost 3 bases and 0 bases respectively, with 15 bases between them. Germline V CDR1 and CDR2: LGHDT, YNNKEL (reference sequence). The CDR3 region has the DNA TGTGCCAGCAGCCACCCCGACGGAGCTCGCTCTGGAAACACCATATATTTT. This gives the protein CASSHPDGARSGNTIYF.

The chain is built from TRBV19 and TRBJ1-4; D call uncertain. Trimming took 3 bases from V and 10 from J, leaving 9 bases between them. The V gene's germline CDR1 is LNHDA and CDR2 SQIVND (reference sequence). The CDR3 has 12 residues. The CDR3 region is CASSISRGKLFF. CDR3 DNA: TGTGCCAGTAGTATTTCTCGGGGAAAACTGTTTTTT.

V usage is TRBV24-1 and J usage is TRBJ1-5; D call uncertain. CDR3 size: 15 residues. V lost 3 bases to trimming and J lost 3 bases, with 11 bases between them. Germline assignment: CDR1 KGHDR and CDR2 SFDVKD. CDR3 bases: TGTGCCACCAGTGATCGTGCCCAGGACAATCAGCCCCAGCATTTT. Translation gives CATSDRAQDNQPQHF.

Turning to this clone: One end of the junction fails to match germline, which may point to a read error. This chain connects TRBV29-1 to TRBJ1-2; D is uncertain. In germline, CDR1 is SQVTM, CDR2 ANQGSEA. The CDR3 is 11 amino acids. CDR3 sequence: CSVEGRDGYTF. The CDR3 DNA is TGCAGCGTCGAAGGGAGGGATGGCTACACCTTC. The variable domain in full, with the rest retrieved from reference TRBV29-1 and TRBJ1-2, is SAVISQKPSRDICQRGTSLTIQCQVDSQVTMMFWYRQQPGQSLTLIATANQGSEATYESGFVIDKFPISRPNLTFSTLTVSNMSPEDSSIYLCSVEGRDGYTFGSGTRLTVV.

J is TRBJ1-6 and V is TRBV5-1; a weak D match, TRBD1 (5 bases). The ends were cut back, 4 bases at V and 9 bases at J, with 8 bases in the middle. This CDR3 spans 12 amino acids. Germline V gene lookup returns CDR1 SGHRS and CDR2 YFSETQ. The CDR3 DNA reads as TGCGCCAGCAGCACCCAGGGTTCACCCCTCCACTTT. Amino acids: CASSTQGSPLHF.

V is TRBV25-1 and J is TRBJ2-5; perhaps TRBD1 as D (6 bases). V was clipped by 4 bases and J by 1 base, with 16 bases between them. CDR1 and CDR2 (germline): MGHDK, SYGVNS. This CDR3 spans 16 amino acids. The CDR3 sequence is CASSGIYREFQETQYF. CDR3 sequence (DNA): TGTGCCAGCAGTGGAATCTACAGGGAATTCCAAGAGACCCAGTACTTC.

The chain uses TRBV11-3 and TRBJ2-2; D ambiguous. CDR1 and CDR2 from the germline V gene are SGHNT and YENEEA. V lost 2 bases and J 7 bases, leaving 8 bases between the germline ends. The CDR3 is 13 amino acids. The DNA of the CDR3 is TGTGCCAGCAGCTTAAGTGGGCGCGGGGAGCTGTTTTTT. Protein sequence: CASSLSGRGELFF.

The chain has TRBV7-9 and TRBJ1-1; D possibly corresponds to TRBD1 (5 bases). The CDR3 contains 15 residues. Looked up from germline, CDR1 is SEHNR and CDR2 is FQNEAQ (reference sequence). The V end was cut by 2 bases, the J end by 4 bases, with 14 bases between. The CDR3 sequence is CASSLRGRQSTEAFF. CDR3 DNA sequence: TGTGCCAGCAGCTTAAGGGGTCGACAGAGCACTGAAGCTTTCTTT. The variable domain in full, completed from reference TRBV7-9 and TRBJ1-1, reads DTGVSQNPRHKITKRGQNVTFRCDPISEHNRLYWYRQTLGQGPEFLTYFQNEAQLEKSRLLSDRFSAERPKGSFSTLEIQRTEQGDSAMYLCASSLRGRQSTEAFFGQGTRLTVV.

The chain carries TRBV27 and TRBJ2-1; 9 bases fit TRBD1. Germline CDR1 MNHEY, CDR2 SMNVEV (reference sequence). Trimming cost V 1 base and J 5 bases; bases outside gene matches: 9. The CDR3 sequence is 17 residues long. CDR3 residues: CASSLWVQQGANNEQFF. The CDR3 DNA reads TGTGCCAGCAGTTTATGGGTCCAACAGGGGGCCAACAATGAGCAGTTCTTC.

The V gene is TRBV10-2, the J gene TRBJ2-1; possibly TRBD2 for D (5 bases). Germline V gives CDR1 WSHSY, CDR2 SAAADI. The ends were cut back, 6 bases at V and 6 bases at J, with 21 bases in the middle. This CDR3 region has 16 residues. In DNA form, the CDR3 reads TGCGCCAGCAGGGGCTCTACTCCTGGACTGCTCAATGAGCAGTTCTTC. Its protein product is CASRGSTPGLLNEQFF.

This clone has just one count. The rearrangement joins TRBV5-1 to TRBJ2-1, with TRBD2 matching over 10 bases. The germline CDR1 and CDR2 sequences are SGHRS and YFSETQ. With V trimmed by 4 bases and J by 0 bases, 10 bases remained unmatched. This CDR3 contains 18 residues. The DNA for the CDR3 is TGCGCCAGCAGCGCGGGACTAGCGCTACAGACCTCCTACAATGAGCAGTTCTTC. Translation: CASSAGLALQTSYNEQFF.

This clone was detected once. The V call is TRBV29-1, the J call TRBJ1-2; D possibly corresponds to TRBD1 (6 bases). In germline, CDR1 is SQVTM, CDR2 ANQGSEA. Trimming removed 4 bases at V and 0 bases at J, with 12 bases between. CDR3 length equals 14 residues. CDR3 DNA: TGCAGCGTTGCGCCGGGACAAACTAACTATGGCTACACCTTC. This translates into CSVAPGQTNYGYTF.

The chain employs TRBV28 and TRBJ2-1; 7 positions match TRBD2. J gave up 2 bases and V 7 bases, and 8 bases lay outside the gene matches. Germline V lookup: CDR1 MDHEN, CDR2 SYDVKM. The CDR3 sequence is 15 residues long. CDR3 nucleotide sequence: TGTGCCAGCATTTCGGTCAGCGGGACCTACAATGAGCAGTTCTTC. Translation: CASISVSGTYNEQFF.

The gene calls are TRBV4-1 and TRBJ2-2; 9 nucleotides align to TRBD2. The CDR3 runs 16 residues. The J segment lost 0 bases and the V segment lost 5 bases, leaving 4 bases of the junction unmatched. CDR1 is MGHRA, CDR2 YSYEKL, per germline. In DNA form, the CDR3 reads TGCGCCAGCAGCGCTAGCGGGATTGCGAACACCGGGGAGCTGTTTTTT. Amino acid sequence: CASSASGIANTGELFF.

The chain uses TRBV7-3 and TRBJ2-5, with 10 bases matching TRBD2. The CDR3 is 15 amino acids. Germline lookup yields CDR1 SGHTA and CDR2 FQGTGA. V shed 5 bases and J 4 bases; nucleotides not matched to a gene: 7. The CDR3 here is CASSPSSGSGETQYF. CDR3 DNA sequence: TGTGCCAGCAGCCCTTCTAGCGGGAGTGGAGAGACCCAGTACTTC.

This rearrangement joins TRBV19 to TRBJ2-1; 12 nucleotides line up with TRBD2. CDR3 length equals 15 residues. Germline V gene data show CDR1 as LNHDA and CDR2 as SQIVND (reference sequence). The J segment lost 8 bases and the V segment lost 0 bases, leaving 2 bases of the junction unmatched. The DNA of the CDR3 is TGTGCCAGTAGTATAGATCCTAGCGGGAGGGATGAGCAGTTCTTC. This translates into CASSIDPSGRDEQFF.